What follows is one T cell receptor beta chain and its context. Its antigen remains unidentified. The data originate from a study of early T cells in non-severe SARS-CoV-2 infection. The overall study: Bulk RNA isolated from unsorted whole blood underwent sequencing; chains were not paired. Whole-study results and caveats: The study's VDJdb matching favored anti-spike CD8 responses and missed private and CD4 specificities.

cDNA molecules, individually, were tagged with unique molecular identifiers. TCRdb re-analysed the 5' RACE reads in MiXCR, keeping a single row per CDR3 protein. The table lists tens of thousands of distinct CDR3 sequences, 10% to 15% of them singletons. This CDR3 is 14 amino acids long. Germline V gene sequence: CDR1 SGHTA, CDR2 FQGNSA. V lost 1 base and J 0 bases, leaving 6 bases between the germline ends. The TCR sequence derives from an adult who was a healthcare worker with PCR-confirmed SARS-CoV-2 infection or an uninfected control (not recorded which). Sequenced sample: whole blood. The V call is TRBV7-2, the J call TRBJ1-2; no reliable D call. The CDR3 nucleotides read TGTGCCAGCAGCTTAGTTCTCGCTAACTATGGCTACACCTTC. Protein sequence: CASSLVLANYGYTF. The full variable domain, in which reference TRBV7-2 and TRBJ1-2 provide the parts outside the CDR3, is GAGVSQSPSNKVTEKGKDVELRCDPISGHTALYWYRQSLGQGLEFLIYFQGNSAPDKSGLPSDRFSAERTGGSVSTLTIQRTQQEDSAVYLCASSLVLANYGYTFGSGTRLTVV.